The T cell receptor (beta chain) described here comes from a study of shared clonotypes between healthy human individuals. General study findings and limits: Apart from blood, nothing was sampled; tissue repertoires likely differ.

CDR3 length equals 16 residues. V dropped 2 bases and J dropped 3 bases, with 13 bases sitting between them. From germline, CDR1 is LNHNV and CDR2 YYDKDF (reference sequence). Regarding this clone: Its antigen remains unknown.

Repertoires were generated with immunoSEQ multiplex PCR, while TCRdb's copy carries only in-frame clones and drops some. The sample includes around 560,000 clones, 95% of them seen just once. Naive CD8 isolation took CD45RO-negative cells positively selected for CCR7 and excluded terminally differentiated effector memory CD45RA+ cells. The donors were adults (healthy and HIV-negative) with no recent acute infections or vaccinations. Every donor was a Caucasian adult from Nashville, Tennessee. The V call is TRBV15, the J call TRBJ1-4; D perhaps matches TRBD1 (5 bases). The specimen was naive CD8+ T cells sorted from blood. The receptor's source is a woman aged 25 to 39 in good health. For the CDR3, the DNA is TGTGCCACCAGCAGACCTCTATGGGGCTCTAATGAAAAACTGTTTTTT. Encoded protein: CATSRPLWGSNEKLFF.